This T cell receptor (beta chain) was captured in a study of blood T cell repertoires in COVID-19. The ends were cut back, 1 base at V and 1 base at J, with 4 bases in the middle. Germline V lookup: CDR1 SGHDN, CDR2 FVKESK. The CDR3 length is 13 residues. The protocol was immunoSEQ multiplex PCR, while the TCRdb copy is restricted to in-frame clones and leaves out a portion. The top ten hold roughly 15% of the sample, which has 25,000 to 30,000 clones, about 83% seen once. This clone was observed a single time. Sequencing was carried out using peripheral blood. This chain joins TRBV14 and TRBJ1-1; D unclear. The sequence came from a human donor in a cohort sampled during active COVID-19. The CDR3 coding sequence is TGTGCCAGCAGCCAAGGCAGGAACACTGAAGCTTTCTTT. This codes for CASSQGRNTEAFF. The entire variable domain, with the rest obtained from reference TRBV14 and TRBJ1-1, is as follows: EAGVTQFPSHSVIEKGQTVTLRCDPISGHDNLYWYRRVMGKEIKFLLHFVKESKQDESGMPNNRFLAERTGGTYSTLKVQPAELEDSGVYFCASSQGRNTEAFFGQGTRLTVV.